Listed here is a single TCR beta chain. The data are from a study of T cell responses to AZD1222 COVID-19 vaccine. The protocol was immunoSEQ multiplex PCR, while the TCRdb copy is restricted to in-frame clones and leaves out a portion. The sample shows more than 85,000 clones, about 89% of them seen only once. The CDR3 loop spans 12 amino acids. V dropped 6 bases and J dropped 7; count of bases not matched to a gene: 5. Per the germline V gene, CDR1 is ENHRY and CDR2 is SYGVKD. The chain combines TRBV10-3 with TRBJ1-1, with TRBD1 identical over 7 bases. The material sequenced was peripheral blood, taken on day 0 of AZD1222 vaccination. The TCR was taken from an adult in good health. This CDR3 is CAISHRDSEAFF. CDR3 in DNA: TGTGCCATCAGCCACCGGGACAGTGAAGCTTTCTTT.